The present T cell receptor beta chain was sequenced within a study of shared clonotypes between healthy human individuals. Profiling relied on immunoSEQ multiplex PCR, and the TCRdb table lists in-frame clones only, not all of them. The profile shows some 2,000,000 clones, approximately 95% of them singletons. The V gene end was trimmed by 6 bases and the J gene end by 2 bases; junction bases not matched to a gene: 6. The CDR3 length is 14 residues. Per the germline V gene, CDR1 is LNHDA and CDR2 is SQIVND (reference sequence). The study's findings and limits: Generation of non-shared clonotypes was less probable than generation of clonotypes shared by all four donors. Generally, estimated richness proved larger in naive subsets than it did in memory subsets.

This clone was observed a few times. Its cognate antigen is unknown. Material for sequencing was naive CD4+ T cells sorted from blood. Subset described: CD45RA+ positively selected. The TCR originated in a man between 18 and 29 years old in good health. The chain joins TRBV19 to TRBJ1-2; 7 positions match TRBD1. CDR3 protein: CASRTSQGNYGYTF. DNA for the CDR3: TGTGCCAGTAGGACCTCACAGGGGAACTATGGCTACACCTTC.